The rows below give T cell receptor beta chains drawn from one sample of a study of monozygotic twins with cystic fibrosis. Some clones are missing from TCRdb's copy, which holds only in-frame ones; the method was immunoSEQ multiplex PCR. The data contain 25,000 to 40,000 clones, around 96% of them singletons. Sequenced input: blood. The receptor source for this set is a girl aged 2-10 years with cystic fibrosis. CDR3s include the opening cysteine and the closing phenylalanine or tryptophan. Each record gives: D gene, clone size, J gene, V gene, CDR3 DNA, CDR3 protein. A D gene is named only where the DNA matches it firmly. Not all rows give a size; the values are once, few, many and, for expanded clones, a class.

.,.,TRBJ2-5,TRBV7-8,TGTGCCAGCAGCTCAAACCGGGTCCCCATTCAAGAGACCCAGTACTTC,CASSSNRVPIQETQYF
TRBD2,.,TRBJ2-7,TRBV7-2,TGTGCCAGCAAATTTCTAGCGGGAGGGCCTGATGAGCAGTACTTC,CASKFLAGGPDEQYF
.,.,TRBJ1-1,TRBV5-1,TGCGCCAGCAGCTTGGGTCAAGGGGGAACTGAAGCTTTCTTT,CASSLGQGGTEAFF
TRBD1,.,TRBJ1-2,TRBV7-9,TGTGCCAGCAGCTTGTACAGGGGGCGCGATGGCTACACCTTC,CASSLYRGRDGYTF
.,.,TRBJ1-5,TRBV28,TGTGCCAGCAGAACGTGGGGCGGTGGCAATCAGCCCCAGCATTTT,CASRTWGGGNQPQHF
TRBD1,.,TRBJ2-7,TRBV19,TGTGCCAGTAGTCGACAGGGGACTTGGGAGCAGTACTTC,CASSRQGTWEQYF
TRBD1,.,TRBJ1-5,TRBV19,TGTGCCAGTAGTATACCCGGGACAGGGGTGCAGCCCCAGCATTTT,CASSIPGTGVQPQHF
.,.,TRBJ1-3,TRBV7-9,TGTGCCAGCAGCCCCCGGCTCTCTGGAAACACCATATATTTT,CASSPRLSGNTIYF
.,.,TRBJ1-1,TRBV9,TGTGCCAGCAGGAGGGAGGGGAGCACTGAAGCTTTCTTT,CASRREGSTEAFF
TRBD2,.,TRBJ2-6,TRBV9,TGTGCCAGCAGCGTGACCTCGACTAGCGGGAGAGGGGGGGCCTCTGGGGCCAACGTCCTGACTTTC,CASSVTSTSGRGGASGANVLTF
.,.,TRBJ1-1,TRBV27,TGTGCCAGCAGCTATTTCTCGGGGGCACGGGGCACTGAAGCTTTCTTT,CASSYFSGARGTEAFF
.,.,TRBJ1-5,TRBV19,TGTGCCAGTAGTATATGGAGCGGATTGTATAGCAATCAGCCCCAGCATTTT,CASSIWSGLYSNQPQHF
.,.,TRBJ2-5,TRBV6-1,TGTGCCAGCAGTGAACCAGGGGTGCAAGAGACCCAGTACTTC,CASSEPGVQETQYF
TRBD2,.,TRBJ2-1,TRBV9,TGTGCCAGCAGCGAGGGACTAGCGGCAGAGCAGTTCTTC,CASSEGLAAEQFF
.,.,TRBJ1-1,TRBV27,TGTGCCAGCAGTACCCTACCCGGACAGAGTGAAGCTTTCTTT,CASSTLPGQSEAFF
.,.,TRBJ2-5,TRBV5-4,TGTGCCAGCAGCGAGGACAGCTCCCAAGAGACCCAGTACTTC,CASSEDSSQETQYF
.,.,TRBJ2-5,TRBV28,TGTGCCAGCACCACGAGGTCCGACAGAATACAAGAGACCCAGTACTTC,CASTTRSDRIQETQYF
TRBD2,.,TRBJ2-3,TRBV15,TGTGCCACCAGCAGACCCAAACCGGGACTAGCGGGAGAGGGGGATACGCAGTATTTT,CATSRPKPGLAGEGDTQYF
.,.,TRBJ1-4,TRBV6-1,TGTGCCAGCAGTGAACTACGAGGGGCAACTAATGAAAAACTGTTTTTT,CASSELRGATNEKLFF
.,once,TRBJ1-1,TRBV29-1,TGCAGCGTTGCCCTACGGTTTAACACTGAAGCTTTCTTT,CSVALRFNTEAFF
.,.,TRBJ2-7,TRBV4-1,TGCGCCAGCAGCCGAGACGGGGCAAGCTCCTACGAGCAGTACTTC,CASSRDGASSYEQYF
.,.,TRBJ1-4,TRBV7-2,TGTGCCAGCAGCCTTAGTCGGACAACTAATGAAAAACTGTTTTTT,CASSLSRTTNEKLFF
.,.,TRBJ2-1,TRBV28,TGTGCCAGCAATAGCCAGGGAAGATACAATGAGCAGTTCTTC,CASNSQGRYNEQFF
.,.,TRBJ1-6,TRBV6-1,TGTGCCAGCACCGACCGGGGAATAAGGGGCTCACCCCTCCACTTT,CASTDRGIRGSPLHF
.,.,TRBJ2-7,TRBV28,TGTGCCAGCAGTAGTCAGGGATTACCGGCCTACGAGCAGTACTTC,CASSSQGLPAYEQYF
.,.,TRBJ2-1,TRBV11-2,TGTGCCAGCAGCTTACCCAGGAGGGGGGACTCCTACAATGAGCAGTTCTTC,CASSLPRRGDSYNEQFF
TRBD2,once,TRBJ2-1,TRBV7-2,TGTGCCAGCAGCTTGGGACTAGCGGGAGGGCAGTTCTTC,CASSLGLAGGQFF
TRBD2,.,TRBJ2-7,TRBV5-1,TGCGCCAGCAGCCCAATTAGCGGGAGTCCTTACGAGCAGTACTTC,CASSPISGSPYEQYF
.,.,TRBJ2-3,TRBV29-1,TGCAGCGTTGCTTTTAGCGGAGGGACAGATACGCAGTATTTT,CSVAFSGGTDTQYF
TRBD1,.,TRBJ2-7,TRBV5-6,TGTGCCAGCAGCTTACGGACAGGGTGGGGTACCTACGAGCAGTACTTC,CASSLRTGWGTYEQYF
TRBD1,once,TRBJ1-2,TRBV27,TGTGCCAGCAGTGGGATAACAGGGGCTCATGGCTACACCTTC,CASSGITGAHGYTF
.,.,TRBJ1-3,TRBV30,TGTGCCTGGAGTCCGGACTCTGGAAACACCATATATTTT,CAWSPDSGNTIYF
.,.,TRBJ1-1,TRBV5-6,TGTGCCAGCAGCTTGGGTAAGGGCCGTGAAGCTTTCTTT,CASSLGKGREAFF
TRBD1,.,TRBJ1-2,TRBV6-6,TGTGCCAGCAGTTATAGGGGACAGGACGAATATGGCTACACCTTC,CASSYRGQDEYGYTF
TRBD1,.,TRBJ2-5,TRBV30,TGTGCCTGGAGTGACCTAGGGACAGCAGAGACCCAGTACTTC,CAWSDLGTAETQYF